This entry is about one T cell receptor (beta chain). The entry originates in a study of blood T cell repertoires in COVID-19. The CDR3 loop spans 17 amino acids. V shed 4 bases and J shed 4 bases, with 23 bases lying between them. Looked up from germline, CDR1 is KGHSH and CDR2 is LQKENI. TCRdb's copy holds only in-frame clones and misses some; the assay was immunoSEQ multiplex PCR. This table has a few hundred thousand clones, approximately 87% appearing once. Sequencing was carried out using PBMCs or T cells enriched from blood (not recorded which). The chain links TRBV18 to TRBJ2-7; D perhaps matches TRBD1 (5 bases). This clonotype originated in a middle-aged man in a cohort exposed to, infected with or recovered from COVID-19 (not recorded which). The CDR3 nucleotides are TGTGCCAGCTCACGGAAGCATGACATCCTCTCAGGGTACGAGCAGTACTTC. It is translated as CASSRKHDILSGYEQYF.